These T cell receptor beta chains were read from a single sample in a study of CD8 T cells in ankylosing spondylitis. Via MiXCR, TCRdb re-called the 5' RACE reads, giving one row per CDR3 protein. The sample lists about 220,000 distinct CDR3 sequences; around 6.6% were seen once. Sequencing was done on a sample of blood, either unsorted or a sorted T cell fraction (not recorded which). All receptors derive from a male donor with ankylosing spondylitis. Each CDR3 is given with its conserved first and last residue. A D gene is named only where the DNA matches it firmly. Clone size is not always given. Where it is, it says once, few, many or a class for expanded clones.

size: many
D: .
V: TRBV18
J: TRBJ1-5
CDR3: CASSPAGVNQPQHF
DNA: TGTGCCAGCTCACCGGCAGGGGTTAATCAGCCCCAGCATTTT

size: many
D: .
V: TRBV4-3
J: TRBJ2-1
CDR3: CASSQYWRDNEQFF
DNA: TGCGCCAGCAGCCAATACTGGAGAGACAATGAGCAGTTCTTC

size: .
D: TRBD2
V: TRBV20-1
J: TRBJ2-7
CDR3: CSARVLAGQSSYEQYF
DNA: TGCAGTGCTAGGGTTCTAGCGGGTCAGAGCTCCTACGAGCAGTACTTC

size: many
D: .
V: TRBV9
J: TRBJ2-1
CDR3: CASGGVSYNEQFF
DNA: TGTGCCAGCGGCGGGGTCTCCTACAATGAGCAGTTCTTC

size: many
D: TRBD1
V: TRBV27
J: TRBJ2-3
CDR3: CASNLRTGGTDTQYF
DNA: TGTGCCAGCAATCTCCGGACAGGGGGCACAGATACGCAGTATTTT

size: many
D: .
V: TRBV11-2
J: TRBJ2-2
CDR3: CASSSEGSPGELFF
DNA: TGTGCCAGCAGCTCCGAGGGCAGTCCCGGGGAGCTGTTTTTT

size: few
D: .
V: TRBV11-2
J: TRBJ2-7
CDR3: CASSLYSYEQYF
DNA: TGTGCCAGCAGCTTATACAGCTACGAGCAGTACTTC

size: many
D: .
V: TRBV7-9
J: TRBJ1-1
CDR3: CASSSTEPVNTEAFF
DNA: TGTGCCAGCAGCTCGACAGAGCCCGTGAACACTGAAGCTTTCTTT

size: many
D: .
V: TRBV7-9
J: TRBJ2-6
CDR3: CASSSRGFGANVLTF
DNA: TGTGCCAGCAGCTCTAGGGGTTTTGGGGCCAACGTCCTGACTTTC

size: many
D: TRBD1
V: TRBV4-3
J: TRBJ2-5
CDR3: CASSHTGGGETQYF
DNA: TGCGCCAGCAGTCATACAGGGGGCGGGGAGACCCAGTACTTC

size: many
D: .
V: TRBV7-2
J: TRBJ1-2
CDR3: CASSPSGAGYYGYTF
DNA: TGTGCCAGCAGCCCCAGCGGGGCAGGCTACTATGGCTACACCTTC

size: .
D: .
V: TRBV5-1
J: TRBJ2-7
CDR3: CASSGQPAYTYF
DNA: TGCGCCAGCAGCGGACAGCCAGCGTATACTTACTTC

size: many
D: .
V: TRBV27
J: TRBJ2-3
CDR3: CASSFARGDTQYF
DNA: TGTGCCAGCAGTTTCGCTAGGGGAGATACGCAGTATTTT

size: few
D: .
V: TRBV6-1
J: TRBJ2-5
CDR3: CASSPDRSIQETQYF
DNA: TGTGCCAGCAGTCCTGACCGATCGATTCAAGAGACCCAGTACTTC

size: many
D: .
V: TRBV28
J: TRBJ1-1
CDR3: CASSPRAGLGFTEAFF
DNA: TGTGCCAGCAGTCCTCGCGCGGGGCTGGGCTTCACTGAAGCTTTCTTT

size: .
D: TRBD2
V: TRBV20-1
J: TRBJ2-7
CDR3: CCARSSGGRRSSYEQYF
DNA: TGCTGTGCTAGATCCAGCGGGGGCCGTAGGAGCTCCTACGAGCAGTACTTC

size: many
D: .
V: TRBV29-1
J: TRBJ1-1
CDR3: CSVVRAEKNTEAFF
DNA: TGCAGCGTTGTGCGTGCAGAAAAGAACACTGAAGCTTTCTTT

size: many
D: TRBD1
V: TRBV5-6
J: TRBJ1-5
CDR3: CASSSGTGATHLAQHF
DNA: TGTGCCAGCAGCTCCGGGACAGGGGCCACGCACCTAGCCCAGCATTTT

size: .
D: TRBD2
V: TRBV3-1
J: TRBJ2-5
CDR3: CASSPEGLAGVRETQYF
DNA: TGTGCCAGCAGCCCGGAGGGGCTAGCGGGGGTCCGGGAGACCCAGTACTTC

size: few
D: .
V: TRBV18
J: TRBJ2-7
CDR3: CASSPPQRPLNF
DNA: TGTGCCAGCTCACCACCGCAGCGGCCCTTAAACTTC

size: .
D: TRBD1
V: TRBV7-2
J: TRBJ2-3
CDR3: CASSPPRTGRTDTQYF
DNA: TGTGCCAGCAGCCCCCCAAGGACAGGGCGCACAGATACGCAGTATTTT

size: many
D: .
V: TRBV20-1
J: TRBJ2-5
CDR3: CSACSFQETQYF
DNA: TGCAGTGCTTGTAGCTTCCAAGAGACCCAGTACTTC

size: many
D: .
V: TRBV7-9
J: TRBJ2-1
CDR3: CASSPRGGDLGYNEQFF
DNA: TGTGCCAGCAGCCCCAGGGGAGGGGACCTAGGATACAATGAGCAGTTCTTC

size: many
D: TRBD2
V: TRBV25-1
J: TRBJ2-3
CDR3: CASSDGGLAGEVDTQYF
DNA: TGTGCCAGCAGTGATGGAGGACTAGCGGGAGAGGTAGATACGCAGTATTTT

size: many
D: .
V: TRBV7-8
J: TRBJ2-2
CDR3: CASRSTGELFF
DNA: TGTGCCAGCAGGAGCACCGGGGAGCTGTTTTTT

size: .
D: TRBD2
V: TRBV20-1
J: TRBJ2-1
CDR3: CSARDLRTSVTYNEQFF
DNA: TGCAGTGCTAGAGATCTTAGGACTAGCGTTACCTACAATGAGCAGTTCTTC

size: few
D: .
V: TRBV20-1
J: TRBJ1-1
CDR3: CSARRINTEAFF
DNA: TGCAGTGCTAGGAGGATAAACACTGAAGCTTTCTTT

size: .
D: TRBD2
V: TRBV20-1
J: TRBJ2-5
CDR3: CSANPGLVF
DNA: TGCAGTGCAAACCCGGGACTAGTCTTC

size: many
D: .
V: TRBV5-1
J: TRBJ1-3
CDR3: CASSLIPAAGSALDNSMEF
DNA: TGCGCCAGCAGCTTGATACCCGCGGCGGGGTCGGCACTAGATAACAGCATGGAATTT

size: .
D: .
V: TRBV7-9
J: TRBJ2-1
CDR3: CASSFAGEGSEQFF
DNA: TGTGCCAGCAGCTTTGCAGGGGAGGGAAGTGAGCAGTTCTTC

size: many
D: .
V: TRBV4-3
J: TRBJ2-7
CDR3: CASSHGTTNYEQYF
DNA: TGCGCCAGCAGCCACGGGACCACTAACTACGAGCAGTACTTC

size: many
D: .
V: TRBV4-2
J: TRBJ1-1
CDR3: CASSQDLDTGITEAFF
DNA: TGTGCCAGCAGCCAAGATCTTGATACAGGGATAACTGAAGCTTTCTTT

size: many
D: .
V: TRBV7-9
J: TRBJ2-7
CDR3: CASSSDRVYEQYF
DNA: TGTGCCAGCAGCTCGGACAGAGTTTACGAGCAGTACTTC

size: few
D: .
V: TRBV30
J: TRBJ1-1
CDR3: CAWSVGVGTLKAFF
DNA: TGTGCCTGGAGTGTGGGGGTAGGAACCTTGAAGGCTTTCTTT

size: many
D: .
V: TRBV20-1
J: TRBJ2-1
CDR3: CSARDWQGATFEQFF
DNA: TGCAGTGCTAGAGATTGGCAGGGTGCTACGTTTGAGCAGTTCTTC

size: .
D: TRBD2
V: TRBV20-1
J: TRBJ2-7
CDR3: CSARLPSGTPNEQYF
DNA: TGCAGTGCTAGACTCCCTAGCGGGACTCCGAACGAGCAGTACTTC

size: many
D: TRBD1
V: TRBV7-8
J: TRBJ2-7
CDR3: CASSLGTGPEQYF
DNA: TGTGCCAGCAGCTTAGGGACAGGTCCCGAGCAGTACTTC

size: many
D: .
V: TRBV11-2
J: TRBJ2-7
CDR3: CASSLTWEQYF
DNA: TGTGCCAGCAGCTTAACCTGGGAGCAGTACTTC

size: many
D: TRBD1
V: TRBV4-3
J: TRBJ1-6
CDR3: CASSRGTGKSPLHF
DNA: TGCGCCAGCAGCCGAGGGACAGGGAAATCACCCCTCCACTTT

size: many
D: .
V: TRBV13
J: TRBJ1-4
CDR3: CASSRKATNEKLFF
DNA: TGTGCCAGCAGCCGGAAGGCAACTAATGAAAAACTGTTTTTT